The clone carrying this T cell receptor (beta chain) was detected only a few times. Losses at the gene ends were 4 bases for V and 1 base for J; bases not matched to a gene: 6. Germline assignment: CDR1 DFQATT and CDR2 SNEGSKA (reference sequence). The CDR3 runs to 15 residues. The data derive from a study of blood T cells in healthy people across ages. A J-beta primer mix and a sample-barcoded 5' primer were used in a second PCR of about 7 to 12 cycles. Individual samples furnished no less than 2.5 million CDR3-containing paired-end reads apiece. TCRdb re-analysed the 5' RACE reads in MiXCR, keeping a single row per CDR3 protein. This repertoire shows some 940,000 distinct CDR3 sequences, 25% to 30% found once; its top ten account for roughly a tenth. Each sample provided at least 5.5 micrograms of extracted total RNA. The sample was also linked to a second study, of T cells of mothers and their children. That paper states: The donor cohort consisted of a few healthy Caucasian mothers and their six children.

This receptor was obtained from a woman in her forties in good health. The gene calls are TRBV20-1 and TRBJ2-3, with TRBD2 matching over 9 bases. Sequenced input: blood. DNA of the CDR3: TGCAGTGCTAATGCGGGGGGGCCCGGCACAGATACGCAGTATTTT. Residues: CSANAGGPGTDTQYF.